The 11 T cell receptor beta chains presented below share a single source sample, sequenced in a study of graft-versus-host responses after intestinal transplantation. No antigens are known for them. Only in-frame clones appear in the TCRdb table, and some are missing; sequencing was by immunoSEQ multiplex PCR. Among under 100,000 clones listed, around 92% were seen once. This material consisted of unstimulated CD8+ T cells sorted from spleen or lymph node cells, taken before transplant. The receptors were sampled from a human donor who was the organ donor for an intestinal transplant.

The chain recombines TRBV19 with TRBJ1-1; D is possibly TRBD1 (5 bases). V lost 3 bases, J lost 8 bases, and 19 bases lay in between. The CDR3 consists of 15 residues. Per germline, CDR1 LNHDA and CDR2 SQIVND (reference sequence). The CDR3 region has the DNA TGTGCCAGTAGTATCTCGCAACGTCTACGGGGGGAAGCTTTCTTT. Protein product: CASSISQRLRGEAFF. The full variable domain, completed using reference TRBV19 and TRBJ1-1, is DGGITQSPKYLFRKEGQNVTLSCEQNLNHDAMYWYRQDPGQGLRLIYYSQIVNDFQKGDIAEGYSVSREKKESFPLTVTSAQKNPTAFYLCASSISQRLRGEAFFGQGTRLTVV.

J is TRBJ1-2 and V is TRBV5-8; D not resolved. The CDR3 runs to 13 residues. The germline gives CDR1 SGHTS, CDR2 YDEGEE. V lost 4 bases and J 2 bases, leaving 9 bases between the germline ends. CDR3 loop: CASSPGWNYGYTF. The DNA of the CDR3 is TGTGCCAGCAGCCCCGGGTGGAACTATGGCTACACCTTC.

The DNA of the CDR3 is TGTGCCAGCAGCGTAGGAAGTGCAGGGGATACGCAGTATTTT. It translates to CASSVGSAGDTQYF. V usage is TRBV9 and J usage is TRBJ2-3; the D gene is possibly TRBD1 (5 bases). Germline CDR1 is SGDLS and CDR2 is YYNGEE. Trimming took 0 bases from V and 6 from J, leaving 11 bases between them. The CDR3 has 14 amino acids. Together with reference TRBV9 and TRBJ2-3, the CDR3 gives the full variable domain: DSGVTQTPKHLITATGQRVTLRCSPRSGDLSVYWYQQSLDQGLQFLIQYYNGEERAKGNILERFSAQQFPDLHSELNLSSLELGDSALYFCASSVGSAGDTQYFGPGTRLTVL.

This sequence joins TRBV7-8 and TRBJ2-7; 11 bases agree with TRBD1. From germline, CDR1 is SGHVS and CDR2 FQNEAQ. This CDR3 comprises 14 residues. The ends lost 5 bases at V and 4 bases at J; junction bases unmatched: 4. This chain's CDR3 is CASSVGDRGYEQYF. The CDR3 nucleotides are TGTGCCAGCAGCGTTGGGGACAGGGGGTACGAGCAGTACTTC.

This chain links TRBV4-3 with TRBJ2-1; D gene unclear. The CDR3 has 16 amino acids. Germline CDR1 reads LGHNA; CDR2 reads YSLEER. V was shortened by 0 bases and J by 1 base, with 10 bases between the two germline ends. The CDR3: CASSQDVRVSYNEQFF. The CDR3 DNA reads as TGCGCCAGCAGCCAAGACGTCCGAGTATCCTACAATGAGCAGTTCTTC.

The rearrangement uses TRBV19 and TRBJ1-1; TRBD1 might be the D (5 bases). This CDR3 region has 12 residues. Germline CDR1 is LNHDA and CDR2 is SQIVND (reference sequence). Trimming cost V 7 bases and J 5 bases, with 11 bases left between them. The CDR3: CASNQGGTEAFF. Written as DNA, the CDR3 is TGTGCCAGTAACCAGGGAGGAACTGAAGCTTTCTTT.

This rearrangement joins TRBV27 to TRBJ1-1, with no clear D. The V gene lost 2 bases and the J gene lost 3 bases, with 7 bases spanning the gap. The CDR3 contains 13 residues. The germline CDR1 and CDR2 sequences are MNHEY and SMNVEV (reference sequence). The DNA for the CDR3 is TGTGCCAGCAGTTTAGTGCAGTACACTGAAGCTTTCTTT. It specifies CASSLVQYTEAFF.

The chain uses TRBV7-8 and TRBJ1-3; 7 bases agree with TRBD1. CDR1 is SGHVS, CDR2 FQNEAQ, per germline. This CDR3 is built from 18 residues. V shed 5 bases, J shed 2 bases, and the junction held 15 bases outside the gene matches. CDR3 amino acids: CASSPDPGTEGAGNTIYF. The CDR3 region has the DNA TGTGCCAGCAGCCCAGACCCCGGGACAGAAGGCGCTGGAAACACCATATATTTT.

The V and J genes are TRBV7-6 and TRBJ2-3; 7 bases agree with TRBD2. The germline gives CDR1 SGHVS, CDR2 FNYEAQ. This CDR3 has 16 amino acids. J lost 4 bases, V lost 5 bases, and 12 bases had no gene match. As DNA, the CDR3 is TGTGCCAGCAGCCAAGCCCAGGGAGGGCCCGCAGATACGCAGTATTTT. The encoded protein is CASSQAQGGPADTQYF.

The count of this clone is one. This rearrangement joins TRBV13 to TRBJ1-2; 7 bases are shared with TRBD1. V shed 2 bases and J 0 bases; nucleotides not matched to a gene: 9. Germline V gene sequence: CDR1 PRHDT, CDR2 FYEKMQ (reference sequence). The CDR3 is made up of 17 amino acids. CDR3 sequence: CASSLQGGQISNYGYTF. The CDR3 nucleotides read TGTGCCAGCAGCTTACAGGGGGGACAGATTTCTAACTATGGCTACACCTTC.

This sequence joins TRBV7-2 and TRBJ2-1; a weak D match, TRBD2 (6 bases). Germline CDR1 SGHTA, CDR2 FQGNSA. V lost 2 bases and J 9 bases, leaving 20 bases between the germline ends. CDR3 length: 16 residues. CDR3: CASSLYGGGEESEQFF. The DNA for the CDR3 is TGTGCCAGCAGCTTATACGGCGGCGGGGAGGAGAGTGAGCAGTTCTTC. The variable domain in full, with the rest retrieved from reference TRBV7-2 and TRBJ2-1, is GAGVSQSPSNKVTEKGKDVELRCDPISGHTALYWYRQSLGQGLEFLIYFQGNSAPDKSGLPSDRFSAERTGGSVSTLTIQRTQQEDSAVYLCASSLYGGGEESEQFFGPGTRLTVL.